The 6 T cell receptor beta chains reported below all come from one sample, sequenced in a study of blood T cell repertoires in COVID-19 (TCRdb year 2020). Receptors were amplified or captured by the immunoSEQ multiplex PCR assay. The table was pulled from immuneACCESS by TCRdb, which kept in-frame rearrangements only. Such tables lose some clones; where checked, under half of the loss comes from unresolved V genes, and the rest has no known cause. The sample table shows around 280,000 clones, and approximately 83% are seen once. The ten largest clones take up 2% to 2.5% of the sample. Material: peripheral blood. These receptors were collected from a woman aged 25-40 years who had recovered from COVID-19.

The V call is TRBV30, the J call TRBJ2-5; 13 nucleotides line up with TRBD2. Unmatched junction bases numbered 5, after V lost 4 bases and J lost 3 bases. Germline values: CDR1 GTSNPN, CDR2 SVGIG (reference sequence). CDR3 length: 15 residues. In DNA form, the CDR3 reads TGTGCCTGGACGACCGGACTAGCGGGGGAAGAGACCCAGTACTTC. Translating it yields CAWTTGLAGEETQYF.

The chain employs TRBV6-5 and TRBJ1-5; no clear D. This CDR3 contains 14 residues. CDR1 is MNHEY and CDR2 is SVGAGI in the germline V gene. V lost 10 bases and J lost 2, with 15 bases in between. The CDR3: CATTAGYGNQPQHF. Here the CDR3 DNA reads TGTGCCACCACGGCGGGTTATGGCAATCAGCCCCAGCATTTT.

This clone was detected only once. V gene TRBV28 combines with J gene TRBJ1-1, with D unclear. CDR3 length: 14 amino acids. Germline V gene data show CDR1 as MDHEN and CDR2 as SYDVKM. V was pared by 7 bases and J by 5 bases, with 17 bases between. This chain's CDR3 is CASTSSGVGTEAFF. The CDR3 bases are TGTGCCAGCACCTCTTCCGGTGTCGGGACTGAAGCTTTCTTT.

J is TRBJ2-5 and V is TRBV7-8, with D possibly matching TRBD1 (6 bases). V dropped 8 bases and J dropped 2 bases, with 18 bases sitting between them. The CDR3 is 15 residues long. Germline lookup yields CDR1 SGHVS and CDR2 FQNEAQ. CDR3: CASVRDTLFQETQYF. The CDR3 nucleotides are TGTGCCAGCGTTCGGGACACCTTATTTCAAGAGACCCAGTACTTC.

This clone was observed a few times. The chain joins TRBV7-9 to TRBJ1-1; D remains unclear. V was clipped by 1 base and J by 1 base, with 10 bases between them. The CDR3 has 15 amino acids. Germline V gene sequence: CDR1 SEHNR, CDR2 FQNEAQ (reference sequence). The CDR3 protein is CASSLDLSGNTEAFF. In nucleotides, the CDR3 is TGTGCCAGCAGCTTAGATTTGAGCGGGAACACTGAAGCTTTCTTT.

The genes are TRBV2 and TRBJ2-7; D might be TRBD2 (5 bases). Germline V CDR1 and CDR2: SNHLY, FYNNEI. CDR3 length: 14 amino acids. Trimming cost V 7 bases and J 0 bases, with 13 bases left between them. CDR3 in DNA: TGTGCCAGCATTCTCGAGGGCAACTCCTACGAGCAGTACTTC. It codes for CASILEGNSYEQYF.